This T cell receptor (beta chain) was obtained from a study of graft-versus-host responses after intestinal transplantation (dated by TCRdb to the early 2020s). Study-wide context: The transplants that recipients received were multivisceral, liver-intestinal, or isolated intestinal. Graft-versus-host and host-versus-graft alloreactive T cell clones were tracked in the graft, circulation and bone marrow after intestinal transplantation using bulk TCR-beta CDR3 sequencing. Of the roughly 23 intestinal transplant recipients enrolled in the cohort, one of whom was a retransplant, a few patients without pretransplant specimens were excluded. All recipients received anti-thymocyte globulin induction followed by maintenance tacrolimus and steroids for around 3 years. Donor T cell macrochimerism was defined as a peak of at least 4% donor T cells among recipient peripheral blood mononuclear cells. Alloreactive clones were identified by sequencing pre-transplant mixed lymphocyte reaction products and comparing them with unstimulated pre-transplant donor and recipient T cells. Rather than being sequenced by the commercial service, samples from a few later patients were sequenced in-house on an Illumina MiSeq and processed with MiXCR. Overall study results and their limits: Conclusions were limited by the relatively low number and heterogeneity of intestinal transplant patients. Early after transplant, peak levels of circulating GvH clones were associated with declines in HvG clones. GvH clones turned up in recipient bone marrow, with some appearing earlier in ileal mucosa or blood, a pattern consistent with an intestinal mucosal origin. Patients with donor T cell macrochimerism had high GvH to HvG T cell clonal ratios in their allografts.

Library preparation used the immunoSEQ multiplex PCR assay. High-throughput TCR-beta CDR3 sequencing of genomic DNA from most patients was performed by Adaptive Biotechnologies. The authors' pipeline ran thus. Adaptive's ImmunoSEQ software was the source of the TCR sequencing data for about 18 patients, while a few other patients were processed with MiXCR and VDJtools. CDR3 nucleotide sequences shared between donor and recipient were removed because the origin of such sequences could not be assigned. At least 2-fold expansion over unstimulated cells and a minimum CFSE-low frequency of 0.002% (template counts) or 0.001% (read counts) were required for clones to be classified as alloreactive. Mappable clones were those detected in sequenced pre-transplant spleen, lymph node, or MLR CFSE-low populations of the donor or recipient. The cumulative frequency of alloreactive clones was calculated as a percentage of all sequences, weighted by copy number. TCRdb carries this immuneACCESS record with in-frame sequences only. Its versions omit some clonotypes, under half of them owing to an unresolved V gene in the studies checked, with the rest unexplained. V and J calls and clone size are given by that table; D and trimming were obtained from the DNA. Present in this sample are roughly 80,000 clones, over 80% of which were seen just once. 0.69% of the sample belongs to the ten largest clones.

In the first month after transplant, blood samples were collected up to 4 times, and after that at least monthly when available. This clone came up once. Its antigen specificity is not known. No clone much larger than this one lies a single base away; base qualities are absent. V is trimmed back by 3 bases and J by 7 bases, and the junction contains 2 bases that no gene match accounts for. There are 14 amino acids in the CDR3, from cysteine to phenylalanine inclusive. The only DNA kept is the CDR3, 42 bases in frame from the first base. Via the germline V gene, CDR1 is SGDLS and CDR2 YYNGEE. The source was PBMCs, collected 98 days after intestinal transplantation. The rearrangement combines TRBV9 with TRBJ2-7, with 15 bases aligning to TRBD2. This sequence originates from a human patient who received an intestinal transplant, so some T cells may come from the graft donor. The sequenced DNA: TGTGCCAGCAGCGCTGGACTAGCGGGAGGGGAGCAGTACTTC. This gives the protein CASSAGLAGGEQYF.